This T cell receptor beta chain is drawn from a study of vaccination and CD4 T cells after COVID-19. Study-level background: Timing of post-vaccine sample collection was a median about 72 days after dose two, with a range of 14 to 241. Cells were stimulated with overlapping spike peptide pools from SARS-CoV-2, HCoV-NL63, HCoV-OC43 and HCoV-229E. Findings and limits, study-wide: Relatively few convalescent patients were studied, without early post-infection timepoints.

For this clonotype: Its target is unknown.

With the Oncomine TCR Beta short-read assay, DNA from cultured CD4+ T cells was sequenced. Cultured CD4+ T cells yielded the extracted genomic DNA. MiXCR was run by TCRdb on the PCR reads, yielding one entry per CDR3 protein. This sample yields approximately 13,000 distinct CDR3 sequences, of which around 40% are seen a single time; less than 25% belongs to the top ten. Treatment: roughly 11-day PBMC culture with coronavirus spike peptide pools or control peptides (ViraFEST assay). From germline, CDR1 is SGHDT and CDR2 YYEEEE. The CDR3 length is 15 residues. V was cut by 4 bases and J by 4 bases, with 16 bases left in between.

This chain links TRBV5-6 with TRBJ2-3; D might be TRBD2 (5 bases). Sequences were derived from CD4+ T cells from blood, cultured in vitro, sampled before SARS-CoV-2 vaccination. This receptor was identified in a human donor who had recovered from COVID-19. In DNA, the CDR3 is TGTGCCAGCAGCAGTATGATGGTAGCGTCAGATACGCAGTATTTT. Amino acids: CASSSMMVASDTQYF.